Listed below are T cell receptor beta chains from one sample, sequenced in a study of blood T cell repertoires in COVID-19. The table came from immunoSEQ multiplex PCR; TCRdb's copy has only in-frame clones and leaves some out. The profile shows about 480,000 clones, approximately 88% of them singletons. The specimen sequenced was peripheral blood. The receptors were gathered from a woman between 50 and 59 years old with COVID-19, enrolled during active disease. The CDR3 runs from the conserved cysteine through the conserved F or W. Fields, in order: V gene, CDR3 protein.

>TRBV6-5
CASSPRTSGTDTQYF
>TRBV20-1
CSASPGEKLFF
>TRBV5-1
CASSFGGSGANVLTF
>TRBV7-9
CASSDPPGTGGRGTEAFF
>TRBV6-5
CASSPLAGDAYEQYF
>TRBV3-1/TRBV3-2
CASSQDTTNEKLFF
>TRBV5-1
CASSLAGGEQFF
>TRBV30
CAWTRDTRLNSPLHF
>TRBV12-5
CASGPDSPYEQYF
>TRBV7-8
CASSLTGYTEAFF
>TRBV2
CASSRLRDMYNEQFF
>TRBV3-1/TRBV3-2
CASSQDLRGGRTDTQYF
>TRBV6-5
CASIRDRVNEKLFF
>TRBV21-1
CASSGAGEETQYF
>TRBV6-4
CASSEGGGNEQYF
>TRBV9
CASSVVQDGNTIYF
>TRBV5-1
CASSSARTGADTEAFF
>TRBV5-6
CASSSLDSYNSPLHF
>TRBV18
CASSPRRYSNQPQHF
>TRBV9
CASSVAPQYNEQFF
>TRBV19
CASSIVGDNNQPQHF
>TRBV7-9
CASSLITSSRDTGELFF
>TRBV6-5
CASSRTATEAFF
>TRBV15
CATSSWTVGSYEQYF
>TRBV6-5
CASSRGFGGNGEQFF
>TRBV13
CASLTRGKGGYTF
>TRBV7-3
CASSLKGDSSYEQYF
>TRBV5-1
CASSDPGGNNEQFF
>TRBV6-5
CASQPTGAGELFF
>TRBV5-1
CASSGSYGYTF
>TRBV29-1
CSVAGQGYGYTF
>TRBV27
CASSLRGTVNTEAFF
>TRBV5-1
CASSLGQGETQYF
>TRBV28
CASRQAGTGGADTQYF
>TRBV6-2/TRBV6-3
CASSKSLRSTEAFF
>TRBV5-6
CASSFTSSGTGLYEQYF
>TRBV11-2
CASSLSTGADYGYTF
>TRBV19
CASSIIAGQLGGGEAFF
>TRBV27
CASSLTPTSNQPQHF
>TRBV28
CASSIPGSGANVLTF